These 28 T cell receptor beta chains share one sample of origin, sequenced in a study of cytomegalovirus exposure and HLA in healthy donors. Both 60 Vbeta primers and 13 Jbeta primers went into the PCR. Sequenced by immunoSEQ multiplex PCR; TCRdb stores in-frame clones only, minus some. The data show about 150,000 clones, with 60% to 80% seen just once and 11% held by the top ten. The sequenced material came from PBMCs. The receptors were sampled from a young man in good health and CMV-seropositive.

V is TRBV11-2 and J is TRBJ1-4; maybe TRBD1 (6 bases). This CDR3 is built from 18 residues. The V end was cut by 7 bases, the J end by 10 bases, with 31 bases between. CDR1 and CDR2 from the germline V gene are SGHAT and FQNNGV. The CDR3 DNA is TGTGCCAGCACCCTCCTGTTGACAGGTTCCGGACGTGATGGAAAACTGTTTTTT. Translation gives CASTLLLTGSGRDGKLFF.

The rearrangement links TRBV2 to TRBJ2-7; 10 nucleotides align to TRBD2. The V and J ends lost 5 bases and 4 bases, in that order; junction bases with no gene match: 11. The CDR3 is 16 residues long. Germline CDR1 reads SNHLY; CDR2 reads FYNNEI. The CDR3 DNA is TGTGCCAGCAGTCGGGACCTAGCGGGAGTGAGTTACGAGCAGTACTTC. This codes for CASSRDLAGVSYEQYF.

CDR3 sequence (DNA): TGCGCCAGCAGCTATTCGCGGACTAGCGGGGGGGGAGAGACCCAGTACTTC. Amino acids: CASSYSRTSGGGETQYF. The gene calls are TRBV5-1 and TRBJ2-5; 15 nucleotides match TRBD2. The CDR3 runs to 17 residues. CDR1 and CDR2 from the germline V gene are SGHRS and YFSETQ. Trimming took 3 bases from V and 4 from J; bases not matched to a gene: 7.

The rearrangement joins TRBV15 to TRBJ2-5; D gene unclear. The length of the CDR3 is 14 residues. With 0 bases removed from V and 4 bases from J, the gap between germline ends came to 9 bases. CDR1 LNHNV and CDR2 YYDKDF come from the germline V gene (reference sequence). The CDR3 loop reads CATSRDRARETQYF. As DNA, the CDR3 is TGTGCCACCAGCAGAGATCGTGCGAGAGAGACCCAGTACTTC. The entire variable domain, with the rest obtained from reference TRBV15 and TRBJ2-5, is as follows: DAMVIQNPRYQVTQFGKPVTLSCSQTLNHNVMYWYQQKSSQAPKLLFHYYDKDFNNEADTPDNFQSRRPNTSFCFLDIRSPGLGDTAMYLCATSRDRARETQYFGPGTRLLVL.

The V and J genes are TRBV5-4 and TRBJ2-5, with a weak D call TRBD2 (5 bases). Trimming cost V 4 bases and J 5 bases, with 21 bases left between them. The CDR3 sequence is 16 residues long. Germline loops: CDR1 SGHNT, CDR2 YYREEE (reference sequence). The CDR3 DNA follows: TGTGCCAGCAGCCAATCGGCGGGCGGCGTCCACGAGACCCAGTACTTC. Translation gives CASSQSAGGVHETQYF.

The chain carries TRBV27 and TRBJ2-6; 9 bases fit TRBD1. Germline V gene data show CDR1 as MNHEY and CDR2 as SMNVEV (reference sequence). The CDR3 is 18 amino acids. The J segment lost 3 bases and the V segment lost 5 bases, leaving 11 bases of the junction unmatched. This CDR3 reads CASSERGDRDDGANVLTF. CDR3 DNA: TGTGCCAGCAGTGAACGGGGGGACAGGGATGATGGGGCCAACGTCCTGACTTTC.

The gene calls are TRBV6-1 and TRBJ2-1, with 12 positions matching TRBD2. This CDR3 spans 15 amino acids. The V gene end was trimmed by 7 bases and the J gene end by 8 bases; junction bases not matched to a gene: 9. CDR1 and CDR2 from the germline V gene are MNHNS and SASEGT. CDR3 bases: TGTGCCAGCACTGCTAGCGGGAGGGCCCGGGATGAGCAGTTCTTC. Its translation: CASTASGRARDEQFF.

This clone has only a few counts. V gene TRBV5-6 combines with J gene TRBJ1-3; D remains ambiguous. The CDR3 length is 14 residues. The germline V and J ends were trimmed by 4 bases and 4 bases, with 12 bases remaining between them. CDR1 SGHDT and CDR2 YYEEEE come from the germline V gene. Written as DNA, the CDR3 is TGTGCCAGCAGCAGGGAGAGAGAAGGAAACACCATATATTTT. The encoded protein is CASSREREGNTIYF.

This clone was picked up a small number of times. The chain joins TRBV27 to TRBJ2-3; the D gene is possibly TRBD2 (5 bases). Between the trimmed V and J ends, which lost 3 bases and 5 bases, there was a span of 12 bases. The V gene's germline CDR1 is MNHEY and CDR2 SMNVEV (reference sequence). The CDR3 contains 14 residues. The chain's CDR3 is CASSFRGLGDTQYF. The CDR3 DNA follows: TGTGCCAGCAGTTTTAGAGGGCTTGGAGATACGCAGTATTTT.

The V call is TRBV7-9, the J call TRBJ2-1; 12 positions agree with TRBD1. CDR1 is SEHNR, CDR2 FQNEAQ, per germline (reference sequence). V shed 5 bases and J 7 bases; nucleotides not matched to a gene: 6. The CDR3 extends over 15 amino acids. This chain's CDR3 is CASSGRDRGQNEQFF. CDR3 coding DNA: TGTGCCAGCAGCGGGCGGGACAGGGGGCAGAATGAGCAGTTCTTC. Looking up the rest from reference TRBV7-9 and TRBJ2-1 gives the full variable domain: DTGVSQNPRHKITKRGQNVTFRCDPISEHNRLYWYRQTLGQGPEFLTYFQNEAQLEKSRLLSDRFSAERPKGSFSTLEIQRTEQGDSAMYLCASSGRDRGQNEQFFGPGTRLTVL.

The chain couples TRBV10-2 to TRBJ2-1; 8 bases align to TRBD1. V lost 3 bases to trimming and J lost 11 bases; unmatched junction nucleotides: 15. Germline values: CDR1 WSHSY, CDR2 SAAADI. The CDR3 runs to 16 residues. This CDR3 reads CASSEGAGGGFGKQFF. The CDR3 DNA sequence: TGCGCCAGCAGTGAAGGGGCAGGGGGCGGTTTCGGAAAGCAGTTCTTC.

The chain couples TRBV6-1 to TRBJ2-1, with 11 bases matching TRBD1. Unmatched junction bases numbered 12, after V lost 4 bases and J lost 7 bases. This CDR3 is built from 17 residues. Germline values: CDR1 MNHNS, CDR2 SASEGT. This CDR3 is CASSVIQRTGGSNEQFF. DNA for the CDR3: TGTGCCAGCAGTGTGATCCAGAGGACAGGGGGCTCGAATGAGCAGTTCTTC.

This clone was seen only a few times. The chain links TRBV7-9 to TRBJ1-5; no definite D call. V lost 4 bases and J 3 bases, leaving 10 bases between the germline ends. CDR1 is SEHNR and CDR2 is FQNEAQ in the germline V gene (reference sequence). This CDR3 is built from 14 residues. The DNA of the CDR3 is TGTGCCAGCAGCTACGGGTCAGACAATCAGCCCCAGCATTTT. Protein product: CASSYGSDNQPQHF.

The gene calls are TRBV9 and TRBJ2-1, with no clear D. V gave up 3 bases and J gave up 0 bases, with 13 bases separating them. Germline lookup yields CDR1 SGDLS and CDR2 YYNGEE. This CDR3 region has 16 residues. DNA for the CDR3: TGTGCCAGCAGCGCCCCTCGGAGAAGCTCCTACAATGAGCAGTTCTTC. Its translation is CASSAPRRSSYNEQFF. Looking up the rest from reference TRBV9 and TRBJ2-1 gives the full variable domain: DSGVTQTPKHLITATGQRVTLRCSPRSGDLSVYWYQQSLDQGLQFLIQYYNGEERAKGNILERFSAQQFPDLHSELNLSSLELGDSALYFCASSAPRRSSYNEQFFGPGTRLTVL.

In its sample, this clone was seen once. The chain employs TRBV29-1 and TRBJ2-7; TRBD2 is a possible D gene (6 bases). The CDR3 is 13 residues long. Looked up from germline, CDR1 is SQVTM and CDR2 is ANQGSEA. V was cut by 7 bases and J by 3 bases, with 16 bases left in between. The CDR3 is CSASVGLNYEQYF. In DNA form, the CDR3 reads TGCAGCGCCTCCGTTGGACTAAACTACGAGCAGTACTTC.

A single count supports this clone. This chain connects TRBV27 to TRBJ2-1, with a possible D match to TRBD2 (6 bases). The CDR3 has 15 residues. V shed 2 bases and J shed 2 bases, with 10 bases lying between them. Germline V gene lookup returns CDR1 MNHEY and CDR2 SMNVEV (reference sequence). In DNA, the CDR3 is TGTGCCAGCAGTTTAGTTGCGGGAACCTACAATGAGCAGTTCTTC. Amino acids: CASSLVAGTYNEQFF.

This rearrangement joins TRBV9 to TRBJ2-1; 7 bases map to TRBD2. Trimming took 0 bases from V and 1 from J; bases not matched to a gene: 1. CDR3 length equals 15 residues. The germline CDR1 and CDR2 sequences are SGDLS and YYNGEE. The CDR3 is CASSVVGRSYNEQFF. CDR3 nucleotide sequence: TGTGCCAGCAGCGTAGTCGGGAGGTCCTACAATGAGCAGTTCTTC.

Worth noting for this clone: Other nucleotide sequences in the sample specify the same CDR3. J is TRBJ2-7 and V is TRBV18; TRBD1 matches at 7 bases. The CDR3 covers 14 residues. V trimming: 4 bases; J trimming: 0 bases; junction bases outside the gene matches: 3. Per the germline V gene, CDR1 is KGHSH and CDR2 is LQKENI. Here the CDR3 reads CASSLGQDSYEQYF. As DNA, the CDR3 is TGTGCCAGCTCACTCGGACAGGACTCCTACGAGCAGTACTTC.

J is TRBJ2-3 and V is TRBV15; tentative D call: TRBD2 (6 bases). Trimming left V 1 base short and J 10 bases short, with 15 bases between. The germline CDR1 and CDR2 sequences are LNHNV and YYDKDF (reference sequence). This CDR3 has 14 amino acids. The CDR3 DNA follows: TGTGCCACCAGCAGAGGGGTGGGTCCGGGGGCGCAGTATTTT. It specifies CATSRGVGPGAQYF.

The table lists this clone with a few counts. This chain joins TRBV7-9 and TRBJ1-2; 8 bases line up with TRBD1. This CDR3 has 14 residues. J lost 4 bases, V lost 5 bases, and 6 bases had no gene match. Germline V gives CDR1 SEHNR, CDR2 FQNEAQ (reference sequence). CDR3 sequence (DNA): TGTGCCAGCAGCGATGGACAGGGAAGCTATGGCTACACCTTC. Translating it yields CASSDGQGSYGYTF. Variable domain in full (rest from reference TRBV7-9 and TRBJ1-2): DTGVSQNPRHKITKRGQNVTFRCDPISEHNRLYWYRQTLGQGPEFLTYFQNEAQLEKSRLLSDRFSAERPKGSFSTLEIQRTEQGDSAMYLCASSDGQGSYGYTFGSGTRLTVV.

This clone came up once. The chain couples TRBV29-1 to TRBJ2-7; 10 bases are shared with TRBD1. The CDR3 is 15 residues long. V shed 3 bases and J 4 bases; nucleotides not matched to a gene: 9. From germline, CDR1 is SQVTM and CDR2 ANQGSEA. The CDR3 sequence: CSVDTGTGVGYEQYF. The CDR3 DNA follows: TGCAGCGTTGATACCGGGACAGGGGTCGGTTACGAGCAGTACTTC.

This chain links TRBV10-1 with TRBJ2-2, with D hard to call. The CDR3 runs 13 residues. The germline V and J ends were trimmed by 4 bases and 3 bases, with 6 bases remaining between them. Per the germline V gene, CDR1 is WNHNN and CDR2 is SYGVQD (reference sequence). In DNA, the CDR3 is TGCGCCAGCAGTGCCTCCTACACCGGGGAGCTGTTTTTT. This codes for CASSASYTGELFF.

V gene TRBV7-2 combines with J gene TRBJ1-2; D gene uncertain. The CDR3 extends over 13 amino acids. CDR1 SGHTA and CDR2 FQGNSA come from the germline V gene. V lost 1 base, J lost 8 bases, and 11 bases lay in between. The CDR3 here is CASSLGQVAGYTF. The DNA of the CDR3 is TGTGCCAGCAGCTTAGGGCAGGTTGCCGGCTACACCTTC.

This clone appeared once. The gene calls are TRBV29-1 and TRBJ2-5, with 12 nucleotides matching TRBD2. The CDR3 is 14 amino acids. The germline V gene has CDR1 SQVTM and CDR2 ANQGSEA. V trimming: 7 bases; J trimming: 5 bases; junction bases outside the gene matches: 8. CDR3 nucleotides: TGCAGCGCCGGACTAGCGGGGCTAGTGGAGACCCAGTACTTC. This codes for CSAGLAGLVETQYF.

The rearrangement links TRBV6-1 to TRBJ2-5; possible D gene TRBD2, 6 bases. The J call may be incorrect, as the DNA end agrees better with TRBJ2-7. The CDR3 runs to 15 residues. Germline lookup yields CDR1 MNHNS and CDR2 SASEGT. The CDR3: CASSEAPGTWYEQYF. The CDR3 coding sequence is TGTGCCAGCAGTGAAGCCCCGGGGACTTGGTACGAGCAGTACTTC.

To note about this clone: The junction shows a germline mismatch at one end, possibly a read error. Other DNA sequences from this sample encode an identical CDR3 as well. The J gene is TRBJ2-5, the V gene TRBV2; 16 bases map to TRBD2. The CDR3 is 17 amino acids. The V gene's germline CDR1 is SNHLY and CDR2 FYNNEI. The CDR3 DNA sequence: TGCGCCAGCAGCGTGGGGACTAGCGGGAGGGCCTTGGAGACCCAGTACTTC. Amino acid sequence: CASSVGTSGRALETQYF.

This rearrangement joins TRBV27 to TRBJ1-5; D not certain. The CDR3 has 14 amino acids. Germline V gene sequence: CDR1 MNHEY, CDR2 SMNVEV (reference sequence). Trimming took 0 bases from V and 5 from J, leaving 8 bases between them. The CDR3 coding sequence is TGTGCCAGCAGTTTATCGTCCGGAGATCAGCCCCAGCATTTT. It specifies CASSLSSGDQPQHF.

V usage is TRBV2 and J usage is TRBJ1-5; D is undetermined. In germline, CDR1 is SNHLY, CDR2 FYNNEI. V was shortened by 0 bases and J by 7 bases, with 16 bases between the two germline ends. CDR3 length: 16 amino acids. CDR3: CASSEAMSGLPQPQHF. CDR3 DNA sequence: TGTGCCAGCAGTGAAGCTATGTCGGGTCTCCCCCAGCCCCAGCATTTT.